These 17 T cell receptor beta chains were sequenced from one sample in a study of blood T cell repertoires in COVID-19. Profiling relied on immunoSEQ multiplex PCR, and the TCRdb table lists in-frame clones only, not all of them. Among 180,000 or so clones listed, around 83% were seen once. Sequenced: peripheral blood. The receptors originated from an elderly woman with acute or convalescent COVID-19.

This sequence joins TRBV12-5 and TRBJ2-3, with TRBD1 matching over 10 bases. Per the germline V gene, CDR1 is LGHNT and CDR2 is FRNRAP. V trimming: 7 bases; J trimming: 6 bases; junction bases outside the gene matches: 4. The CDR3 spans 13 residues. CDR3 bases: TGTGCTAGTGAGTTGGACAGGGGGGATACGCAGTATTTT. The encoded protein is CASELDRGDTQYF.

This chain joins TRBV5-6 and TRBJ2-3, with 13 bases identical to TRBD2. CDR3 size: 16 residues. Germline CDR1 reads SGHDT; CDR2 reads YYEEEE. The ends lost 2 bases at V and 6 bases at J; junction bases unmatched: 6. DNA of the CDR3: TGTGCCAGCAGCTTACTAGCGGGAGGGCAAACCGATACGCAGTATTTT. Its translation is CASSLLAGGQTDTQYF.

V usage is TRBV5-1 and J usage is TRBJ2-2; weak D call: TRBD1 (5 bases). V gave up 5 bases and J gave up 1 base, with 9 bases separating them. Germline CDR1 SGHRS, CDR2 YFSETQ. This CDR3 spans 14 amino acids. The CDR3 loop reads CASRSQGNTGELFF. Written as DNA, the CDR3 is TGCGCCAGCAGGTCGCAGGGGAACACCGGGGAGCTGTTTTTT.

This clone was found once. The chain carries TRBV14 and TRBJ2-5; 8 nucleotides match TRBD1. Germline trimming cut 1 base from V and 5 bases from J; bases unmatched to any gene: 9. The CDR3 is 16 residues long. Germline CDR1 and CDR2: SGHDN and FVKESK. DNA of the CDR3: TGTGCCAGCAGCCAAGTTACCGGGACAGGAGGGGAGACCCAGTACTTC. This encodes CASSQVTGTGGETQYF.

This chain links TRBV10-2 with TRBJ1-1; D perhaps matches TRBD1 (6 bases). Trimming shortened V by 10 bases and J by 5 bases, and 17 bases separated the two germline ends. The CDR3 loop spans 13 amino acids. Germline lookup yields CDR1 WSHSY and CDR2 SAAADI. The CDR3 DNA reads TGCGCCACCTCAGGGGCGCGGGGGACTGAAGCTTTCTTT. It encodes CATSGARGTEAFF.

The chain links TRBV7-9 to TRBJ1-1, with D perhaps matching TRBD1 (6 bases). CDR1 and CDR2 (germline): SEHNR, FQNEAQ (reference sequence). The CDR3 has 13 residues. V was trimmed by 5 bases and J by 3 bases, leaving 10 bases between them. Here the CDR3 DNA reads TGTGCCAGCAGCCTGGACAGATACACTGAAGCTTTCTTT. It encodes CASSLDRYTEAFF.

The table lists this clone with a few counts. The chain links TRBV9 to TRBJ2-1; 11 bases align to TRBD2. Germline V gene data show CDR1 as SGDLS and CDR2 as YYNGEE. J gave up 10 bases and V 4 bases, and 10 bases lay outside the gene matches. CDR3 size: 15 residues. The chain's CDR3 is CASSSPGLAAVEQFF. CDR3 DNA: TGTGCCAGCAGCTCCCCGGGACTAGCGGCAGTAGAGCAGTTCTTC.

CDR3: CAWSELTGLEKLFF. The CDR3 coding sequence is TGTGCCTGGAGTGAGTTAACAGGGCTGGAGAAACTGTTTTTT. The V gene is TRBV30, the J gene TRBJ1-4, with a possible D match to TRBD1 (6 bases). This CDR3 is built from 14 residues. Trimming shortened V by 1 base and J by 11 bases, and 17 bases separated the two germline ends. CDR1 and CDR2 (germline): GTSNPN, SVGIG (reference sequence).

V usage is TRBV9 and J usage is TRBJ1-1; maybe TRBD1 (6 bases). Trimming removed 4 bases at V and 1 base at J, with 11 bases between. The CDR3 totals 14 residues. Germline V gene data show CDR1 as SGDLS and CDR2 as YYNGEE. CDR3 bases: TGTGCCAGCAGCCCAAGGACAGAGAACACTGAAGCTTTCTTT. Amino acid sequence: CASSPRTENTEAFF.

The V gene is TRBV7-2, the J gene TRBJ1-1; 8 bases line up with TRBD1. The CDR3 is made up of 16 amino acids. The germline V gene has CDR1 SGHTA and CDR2 FQGNSA. V was pared by 5 bases and J by 5 bases, with 13 bases of the junction left unmatched. CDR3 region: CASSQPGGAGRTEAFF. The CDR3 nucleotides read TGTGCCAGCAGCCAGCCAGGGGGCGCAGGGAGGACTGAAGCTTTCTTT.

This rearrangement joins TRBV18 to TRBJ2-7; the D gene is possibly TRBD1 (6 bases). Germline V gives CDR1 KGHSH, CDR2 LQKENI. The CDR3 spans 13 residues. V lost 1 base and J 6 bases, leaving 10 bases between the germline ends. The CDR3 DNA sequence: TGTGCCAGCTCACCACAGGGGGACGGCGAGCAGTACTTC. This translates into CASSPQGDGEQYF.

This chain connects TRBV7-2 to TRBJ2-1; D is possibly TRBD1 (5 bases). Deletions cut 3 bases from V and 5 bases from J, with 17 bases between. This CDR3 has 16 amino acids. Per the germline V gene, CDR1 is SGHTA and CDR2 is FQGNSA. The CDR3 loop reads CASSLGPNTGDNEQFF. The CDR3 DNA reads as TGTGCCAGCAGCTTGGGGCCCAATACTGGGGACAATGAGCAGTTCTTC.

The V gene is TRBV29-1, the J gene TRBJ2-3; 12 bases align to TRBD2. The length of the CDR3 is 17 residues. Germline CDR1 and CDR2: SQVTM and ANQGSEA. Trimming took 6 bases from V and 4 from J; bases not matched to a gene: 14. The CDR3, as DNA: TGCAGCGTACTCGGGACTAGCGGGTTCCACGGCCCAGATACGCAGTATTTT. It yields the protein CSVLGTSGFHGPDTQYF.

The chain combines TRBV5-1 with TRBJ1-2; 9 nucleotides match TRBD1. J gave up 7 bases and V 3 bases, and 13 bases lay outside the gene matches. The CDR3 loop spans 16 amino acids. Per germline, CDR1 SGHRS and CDR2 YFSETQ. The CDR3 DNA is TGCGCCAGCAGCTACGGACCCGGGACAGGGAACGGTGGCTACACCTTC. It codes for CASSYGPGTGNGGYTF.

Regarding this clone: The same CDR3 arises from other DNA sequences in this sample as well. The V call is TRBV29-1, the J call TRBJ1-1; no definite D call. Trimming shortened V by 6 bases and J by 3 bases, and 11 bases separated the two germline ends. CDR1 and CDR2 from the germline V gene are SQVTM and ANQGSEA. CDR3 length: 12 amino acids. The CDR3 spells CSVGGVYTEAFF. CDR3 sequence (DNA): TGCAGCGTCGGCGGGGTCTACACTGAAGCTTTCTTT.

The chain is built from TRBV27 and TRBJ2-1; the match to TRBD2 covers 11 bases. The J segment lost 2 bases and the V segment lost 6 bases, leaving 3 bases of the junction unmatched. This CDR3 has 15 amino acids. CDR1 and CDR2 (germline): MNHEY, SMNVEV (reference sequence). This chain's CDR3 is CASSLSGRAYNEQFF. The CDR3 DNA reads as TGTGCCAGCAGCCTTAGCGGGAGGGCCTACAATGAGCAGTTCTTC.

This rearrangement joins TRBV7-8 to TRBJ2-7, with TRBD2 as a possible D gene (5 bases). V lost 5 bases, J lost 9 bases, and 14 bases lay in between. There are 12 residues in the CDR3. In germline, CDR1 is SGHVS, CDR2 FQNEAQ. In DNA, the CDR3 is TGTGCCAGCAGCCCCCGAATAAGCGGGCAGTACTTC. It codes for CASSPRISGQYF.